The 4 T cell receptor beta chains reported below all come from one sample, sequenced in a study of cytomegalovirus exposure and HLA in healthy donors. The PCR made use of 60 Vbeta and 13 Jbeta primers. The repertoire was sequenced with immunoSEQ multiplex PCR; TCRdb's copy has only in-frame clones and lacks some. The table has about 130,000 clones, 76% seen once. The sequencing sample was made of PBMCs. The origin of the receptors is a man between 50 and 59 years old in good health and CMV-seronegative.

The chain joins TRBV18 to TRBJ1-4, with 7 bases fitting TRBD1. V shed 4 bases and J 5 bases; nucleotides not matched to a gene: 7. The CDR3 is 15 amino acids. Germline V gene sequence: CDR1 KGHSH, CDR2 LQKENI. The chain's CDR3 is CASSQAGTANEKLFF. The CDR3 nucleotides are TGTGCCAGCTCACAAGCCGGGACAGCAAATGAAAAACTGTTTTTT.

Worth noting for this clone: The junction departs from the called germline gene at one end, perhaps through a read error. The DNA for the CDR3 is TGCGCCAGCAGTTTGGGACAGATGAACGCTGAAGCTTTCTTT. This sequence encodes CASSLGQMNAEAFF. This sequence joins TRBV5-1 and TRBJ1-1; 7 positions agree with TRBD1. The germline CDR1 and CDR2 sequences are SGHRS and YFSETQ. This CDR3 has 14 amino acids.

This clone was seen more than once but under ten times. The V and J genes are TRBV4-2 and TRBJ1-2, with 7 bases fitting TRBD1. V shed 4 bases and J 7 bases; nucleotides not matched to a gene: 6. Germline V gene sequence: CDR1 LGHNA, CDR2 YNFKEQ. CDR3 length: 13 amino acids. The CDR3 region has the DNA TGTGCCAGCAGCCCCGGACAGGCTCCTGGCTACACCTTC. Translation gives CASSPGQAPGYTF.

This chain uses TRBV7-8 with TRBJ1-6; D ambiguous. Looked up from germline, CDR1 is SGHVS and CDR2 is FQNEAQ. The CDR3 runs 16 residues. V was clipped by 5 bases and J by 0 bases, with 11 bases between them. In DNA form, the CDR3 reads TGTGCCAGCAGCCCACAAGCGAGCTCCTATAATTCACCCCTCCACTTT. Its translation is CASSPQASSYNSPLHF.